The 7 T cell receptor beta chains reported below all come from one sample, sequenced in a study of memory CD4+ T cells and cytomegalovirus serostatus. Single viable CD3+CD4+CD8-CD45RO+ cells were sorted as the memory CD4+ T cells. Assay: immunoSEQ multiplex PCR; the TCRdb copy retains only in-frame clones and omits some. The table has around 53,000 clones, 80% seen once. Sequencing input: memory CD4+ T cells from blood. The receptors stem from an adult in good health and CMV-seropositive.

The chain couples TRBV5-5 to TRBJ1-2, with D uncertain. The CDR3 has 16 amino acids. The germline V gene has CDR1 SGHKS and CDR2 YYEKEE (reference sequence). V lost 4 bases and J lost 0, with 16 bases in between. CDR3 DNA: TGTGCCAGCAGCGAAGACCCCAAGAGCACTAACTATGGCTACACCTTC. As protein: CASSEDPKSTNYGYTF.

The chain combines TRBV30 with TRBJ1-1; D gene ambiguous. CDR1 is GTSNPN and CDR2 is SVGIG in the germline V gene (reference sequence). This CDR3 spans 13 amino acids. V lost 0 bases to trimming and J lost 0 bases, with 5 bases between them. CDR3 sequence: CAWSVYMNTEAFF. CDR3 nucleotide sequence: TGTGCCTGGAGTGTCTATATGAACACTGAAGCTTTCTTT.

This rearrangement joins TRBV7-2 to TRBJ2-2, with TRBD1 identical over 7 bases. The CDR3 runs 13 residues. Germline-derived CDR1 and CDR2 are SGHTA and FQGNSA. V shed 5 bases and J 9 bases; nucleotides not matched to a gene: 6. The CDR3 is CASSGRQGWELFF. For the CDR3, the DNA is TGTGCCAGCAGCGGACGACAGGGCTGGGAGCTGTTTTTT.

The V and J genes are TRBV6-1 and TRBJ2-5, with 9 bases lining up with TRBD1. The end of the DNA fits TRBJ2-7 better, so the J call may be wrong. The CDR3 runs 14 residues. CDR1 is MNHNS and CDR2 is SASEGT in the germline V gene. The chain's CDR3 is CASRTGTGTYEQYF. The CDR3 DNA reads as TGTGCCAGCAGGACCGGGACAGGGACCTACGAGCAGTACTTC.

The J gene is TRBJ1-5, the V gene TRBV6-6; D is unresolved. The CDR3 consists of 15 residues. Germline CDR1 MNHNY, CDR2 SVGAGI (reference sequence). The V end lost 0 bases, the J end lost 4 bases, and 10 bases lay between the germline ends. The chain's CDR3 is CASSYSGVQNQPQHF. The CDR3 DNA follows: TGTGCCAGCAGTTACTCGGGTGTGCAAAATCAGCCCCAGCATTTT.

This chain connects TRBV5-6 to TRBJ2-5; D is perhaps TRBD1 or TRBD2 (6 bases each). CDR1 SGHDT and CDR2 YYEEEE come from the germline V gene. Deletions cut 1 base from V and 4 bases from J, with 11 bases between. The CDR3 is 14 amino acids. CDR3 in amino acids: CASSLPGAGETQYF. In DNA, the CDR3 is TGTGCCAGCAGCTTGCCGGGGGCAGGAGAGACCCAGTACTTC.

This clone has more than one count but fewer than ten. One end of the junction fails to match germline, which may point to a read error. This chain links TRBV7-7 with TRBJ2-7, with 8 bases fitting TRBD1. Germline CDR1 SSHAT, CDR2 FNYEAQ (reference sequence). There are 15 residues in the CDR3. The CDR3 spells CASSLRQGAEYEQYF. The CDR3 DNA reads as TGTGCTAGCAGCCTGCGCCAGGGGGCGGAGTACGAGCAGTACTTC.